This TCR beta chain was sequenced for a study of control samples from healthy donors and cancer patients. Sequenced by immunoSEQ multiplex PCR; TCRdb stores in-frame clones only, minus some. The repertoire has approximately 140,000 clones, more than 80% of them found once; the top ten carry under 9%. Germline V gene lookup returns CDR1 ENHRY and CDR2 SYGVKD. CDR3 length: 12 amino acids. V shed 7 bases and J shed 1 base, with 7 bases lying between them. The clonotype originates from a man between 18 and 29 years old in good health. Sequenced material: blood. The chain links TRBV10-3 to TRBJ1-1, with D unresolved. The CDR3 here is CAIKDQNTEAFF. Here the CDR3 DNA reads TGTGCCATCAAGGATCAGAACACTGAAGCTTTCTTT.